The 15 T cell receptor beta chains in this list originate from one sample, sequenced in a study of low-dose radiotherapy and immunotherapy resistance in tumors. Time point given: after trial treatment. The treatment here: LDRT plus nivolumab, ipilimumab, low-dose cyclophosphamide and aspirin (RACIN trial). Alpha and beta chains were covered, as first-strand cDNA relied on TRAV- and TRBV-specific primers. Using a constant-region primer together with a V-primer adapter, TCRs were subjected to around 20 PCR cycles of amplification. A single record per CDR3 protein comes from TCRdb applying MiXCR to the reads. The sample has about 58,000 distinct CDR3 sequences, approximately 22% seen once; the top ten hold 6% to 8.5%. Material: PBMCs, obtained after low-dose radiotherapy plus immunotherapy. Every receptor here comes from a male donor with prostate cancer.

At least ten counts were recorded for this clonotype. The V call is TRBV29-1, the J call TRBJ2-1, with TRBD2 matching over 10 bases. The V gene end was trimmed by 3 bases and the J gene end by 3 bases; junction bases not matched to a gene: 8. The CDR3 consists of 16 residues. Germline loops: CDR1 SQVTM, CDR2 ANQGSEA. In DNA form, the CDR3 reads TGCAGCGTTGAGGATCTTAGCGGGAGGAGCTACAATGAGCAGTTCTTC. Its protein product is CSVEDLSGRSYNEQFF.

This clonotype occurred many times. This rearrangement joins TRBV6-2 or TRBV6-3 to TRBJ2-7; 14 bases agree with TRBD2. CDR3 length: 16 residues. CDR1 MNHEY and CDR2 SVGEGT come from the germline V gene. V was pared by 6 bases and J by 3 bases, with 7 bases of the junction left unmatched. The DNA of the CDR3 is TGTGCCAGCAGGCCTCCGGGACTAGCGGGGGTCTACGAGCAGTACTTC. This translates into CASRPPGLAGVYEQYF.

V and J are TRBV5-5 and TRBJ2-7, with TRBD1 identical over 7 bases. CDR1 is SGHKS, CDR2 YYEKEE, per germline (reference sequence). The CDR3 extends over 14 amino acids. Trimming cost V 3 bases and J 3 bases; bases outside gene matches: 6. This CDR3 reads CASSSGQQNYEQYF. CDR3 in DNA: TGTGCCAGCAGCTCGGGACAGCAGAACTACGAGCAGTACTTC.

This clonotype showed up many times. V is TRBV6-4 and J is TRBJ2-1; 8 positions agree with TRBD2. Germline V lookup: CDR1 MRHNA, CDR2 SNTAGT. The V segment lost 5 bases and the J segment 1 base; nucleotides outside the gene matches: 13. The CDR3 covers 18 residues. The CDR3 sequence is CASSLTPSGGSSYNEQFF. In nucleotides, the CDR3 is TGTGCCAGCAGTCTCACACCTTCGGGGGGGTCGTCCTACAATGAGCAGTTCTTC.

In its sample, this clonotype was seen once. The DNA is left out, because the CDR3 cannot be placed on it with certainty; the CDR3 is given as TCRdb lists it. J is TRBJ2-2 and V is TRBV28; the DNA was not used to check the table's D call, TRBD1. Inclusive of both ends, the CDR3 amounts to 17 amino acids. Per the germline V gene, CDR1 is MDHEN and CDR2 is SYDVKM. CDR3 protein: CASRGPGTSNTGELFFF.

V gene TRBV2 combines with J gene TRBJ2-5; 9 bases are a match to TRBD1. The V segment lost 10 bases and the J segment 5 bases; nucleotides outside the gene matches: 8. The CDR3 length is 13 residues. The germline CDR1 and CDR2 sequences are SNHLY and FYNNEI. Written as DNA, the CDR3 is TGTGCCATCCGGGACAGGGTAGGGGAGACCCAGTACTTC. Translating gives CAIRDRVGETQYF.

This clonotype was observed at least ten times. The chain recombines TRBV14 with TRBJ2-5, with D perhaps TRBD1 (5 bases). Germline loops: CDR1 SGHDN, CDR2 FVKESK. The CDR3 loop spans 15 amino acids. The V gene lost 2 bases and the J gene lost 6 bases, with 16 bases spanning the gap. The CDR3 DNA reads as TGTGCCAGCAGCCAATGGCAGGGCCCCCTCCAGACCCAGTACTTC. This translates into CASSQWQGPLQTQYF.

This clonotype was seen ten or more times. The chain links TRBV20-1 to TRBJ1-4; no clear D. This CDR3 region has 16 residues. V was pared by 0 bases and J by 4 bases, with 15 bases between. Germline CDR1 is DFQATT and CDR2 is SNEGSKA (reference sequence). The CDR3: CSARDLGQWDNEKLFF. The CDR3 coding sequence is TGCAGTGCTAGAGATTTGGGTCAGTGGGATAATGAAAAACTGTTTTTT.

There are many counts of this clonotype. The chain joins TRBV19 to TRBJ1-5, with TRBD1 as a possible D gene (5 bases). The V end was cut by 11 bases, the J end by 1 base, with 18 bases between. Germline-derived CDR1 and CDR2 are LNHDA and SQIVND (reference sequence). This CDR3 is 15 amino acids long. CDR3 sequence reads: CASTRDLASNQPQHF. CDR3 nucleotide sequence: TGTGCCTCTACCCGGGACCTCGCGAGCAATCAGCCCCAGCATTTT.

The rearrangement joins TRBV27 to TRBJ1-1, with unresolved D. Germline CDR1 reads MNHEY; CDR2 reads SMNVEV (reference sequence). This CDR3 region has 13 residues. V lost 6 bases to trimming and J lost 1 base, with 9 bases between them. CDR3 in amino acids: CASRTSGNTEAFF. The CDR3 DNA is TGTGCCAGCAGAACTTCTGGGAACACTGAAGCTTTCTTT.

This clonotype was found many times. The CDR3 DNA is TGCGCCAGCAAAAGCTCCAAAAACATTCAGTACTTC. Protein product: CASKSSKNIQYF. This chain joins TRBV5-1 and TRBJ2-4; no clear D gene. Deletions cut 6 bases from V and 2 bases from J, with 6 bases between. The germline V gene encodes CDR1 SGHRS and CDR2 YFSETQ. CDR3 size: 12 residues.

Note on this clonotype: A read error may explain this, as a much larger clone is one base away. V gene TRBV27 combines with J gene TRBJ1-2; no clear D. Germline CDR1 MNHEY, CDR2 SMNVEV (reference sequence). The CDR3 length is 12 residues. V was clipped by 6 bases and J by 5 bases, with 10 bases between them. In nucleotides, the CDR3 is TGTGCCAGCAGGTTGCCGGAGTATGGCTACACCTTC. This codes for CASRLPEYGYTF.

In the case of this clonotype: A read error is the likely source, as a far larger clone sits one nucleotide away. This chain connects TRBV19 to TRBJ2-1; 9 bases map to TRBD1. The CDR3 has 14 amino acids. The germline CDR1 and CDR2 sequences are LNHDA and SQIVND (reference sequence). With V trimmed by 9 bases and J by 10 bases, 13 bases remained unmatched. The CDR3 loop reads CASQKQGASYEQFF. The CDR3 bases are TGTGCCAGCCAAAAACAGGGGGCGTCTTACGAGCAGTTCTTC. The full variable domain, in which reference TRBV19 and TRBJ2-1 provide the parts outside the CDR3, is DGGITQSPKYLFRKEGQNVTLSCEQNLNHDAMYWYRQDPGQGLRLIYYSQIVNDFQKGDIAEGYSVSREKKESFPLTVTSAQKNPTAFYLCASQKQGASYEQFFGPGTRLTVL.

Ten or more counts support this clonotype. The V call is TRBV18, the J call TRBJ2-7; D uncertain. Germline V gives CDR1 KGHSH, CDR2 LQKENI. The ends were cut back, 5 bases at V and 0 bases at J, with 5 bases in the middle. This CDR3 is 12 amino acids long. The CDR3 sequence is CASSASSYEQYF. CDR3 nucleotides: TGTGCCAGCTCAGCCAGCTCCTACGAGCAGTACTTC.

As regards this clonotype: Since a far larger clone is one base different, this is likely a read error. In this CDR3 the conserved last residue, phenylalanine or tryptophan, is missing, so a read error is likely. This chain links TRBV5-8 with TRBJ2-7; D tentatively fits TRBD1 or TRBD2 (5 bases each). The ends were cut back, 3 bases at V and 0 bases at J, with 13 bases in the middle. The CDR3 is made up of 15 amino acids. Germline CDR1 is SGHTS and CDR2 is YDEGEE. CDR3 in amino acids: CASSSMSGHSYEQYY. DNA of the CDR3: TGTGCCAGCAGCTCCATGAGCGGACACTCCTACGAGCAGTACTAC.